This record looks at one TCR beta chain sequence and its context. The assay was immunoSEQ multiplex PCR, and TCRdb's table has in-frame clones only and misses some. The sample includes roughly 140,000 clones, approximately 80% seen only once; the top ten take approximately 0.5%. Germline loops: CDR1 LGHNA, CDR2 YNFKEQ. The CDR3 contains 17 residues. The ends were cut back, 1 base at V and 3 bases at J, with 19 bases in the middle. This entry is derived from a study of blood T cell repertoires in COVID-19. This receptor was identified in a man aged 55-75 years with acute or convalescent COVID-19. Sequencing was done on a sample of peripheral blood. The chain couples TRBV4-2 to TRBJ2-7, with a weak D call TRBD1 (6 bases). CDR3 sequence reads: CASSQAGQGSLFYEQYF. DNA for the CDR3: TGTGCCAGCAGCCAAGCAGGGCAGGGGTCCCTCTTCTACGAGCAGTACTTC.